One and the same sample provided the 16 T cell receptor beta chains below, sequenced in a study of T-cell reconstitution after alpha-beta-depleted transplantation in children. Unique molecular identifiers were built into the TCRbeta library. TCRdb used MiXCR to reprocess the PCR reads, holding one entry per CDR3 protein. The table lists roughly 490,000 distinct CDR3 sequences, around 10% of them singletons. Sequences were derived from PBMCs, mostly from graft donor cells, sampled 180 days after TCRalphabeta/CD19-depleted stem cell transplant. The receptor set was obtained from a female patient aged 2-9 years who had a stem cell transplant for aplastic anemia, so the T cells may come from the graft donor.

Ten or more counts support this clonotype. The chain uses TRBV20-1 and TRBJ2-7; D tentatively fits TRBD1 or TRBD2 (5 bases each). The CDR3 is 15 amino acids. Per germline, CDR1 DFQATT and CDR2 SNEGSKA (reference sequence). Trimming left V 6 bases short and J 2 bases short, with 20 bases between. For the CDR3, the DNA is TGCAGTGCCAAACTTCCCGGGACGTCAACCTACGAGCAGTACTTC. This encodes CSAKLPGTSTYEQYF.

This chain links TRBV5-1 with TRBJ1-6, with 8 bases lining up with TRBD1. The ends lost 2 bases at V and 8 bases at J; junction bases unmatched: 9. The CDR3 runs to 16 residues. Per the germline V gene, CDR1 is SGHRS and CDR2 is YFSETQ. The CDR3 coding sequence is TGCGCCAGCAGCTTCGCGACAGGGGTCCGGGATTCACCCCTCCACTTT. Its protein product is CASSFATGVRDSPLHF.

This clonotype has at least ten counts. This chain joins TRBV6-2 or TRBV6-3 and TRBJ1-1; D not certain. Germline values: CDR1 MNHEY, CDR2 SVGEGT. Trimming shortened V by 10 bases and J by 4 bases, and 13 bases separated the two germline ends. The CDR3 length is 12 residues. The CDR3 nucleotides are TGTGCCACCGATAACGAGCGCACTGAAGCTTTCTTT. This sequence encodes CATDNERTEAFF.

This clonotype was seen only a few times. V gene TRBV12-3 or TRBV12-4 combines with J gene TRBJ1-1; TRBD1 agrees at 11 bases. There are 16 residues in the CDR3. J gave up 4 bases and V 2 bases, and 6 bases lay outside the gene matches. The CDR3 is CASSLSRGQGGTEAFF. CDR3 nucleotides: TGTGCCAGCAGTTTATCCCGGGGACAGGGGGGCACTGAAGCTTTCTTT.

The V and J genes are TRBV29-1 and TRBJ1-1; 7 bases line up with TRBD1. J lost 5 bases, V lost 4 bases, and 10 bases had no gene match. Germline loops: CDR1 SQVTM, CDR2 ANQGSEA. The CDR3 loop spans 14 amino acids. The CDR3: CSVGRTGRWTEAFF. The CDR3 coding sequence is TGCAGCGTTGGTCGGACAGGTCGATGGACTGAAGCTTTCTTT.

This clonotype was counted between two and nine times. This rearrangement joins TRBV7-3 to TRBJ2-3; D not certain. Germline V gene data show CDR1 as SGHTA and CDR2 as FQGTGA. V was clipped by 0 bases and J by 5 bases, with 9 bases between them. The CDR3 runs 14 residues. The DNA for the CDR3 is TGTGCCAGCAGCTTAACCGGGCCAGGAGATACGCAGTATTTT. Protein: CASSLTGPGDTQYF.

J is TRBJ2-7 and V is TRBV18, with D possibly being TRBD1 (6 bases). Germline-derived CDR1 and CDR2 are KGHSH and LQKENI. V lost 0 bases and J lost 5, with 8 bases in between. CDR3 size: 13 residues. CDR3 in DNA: TGTGCCAGCTCACCACCGAGGGGGAACGAGCAGTACTTC. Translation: CASSPPRGNEQYF.

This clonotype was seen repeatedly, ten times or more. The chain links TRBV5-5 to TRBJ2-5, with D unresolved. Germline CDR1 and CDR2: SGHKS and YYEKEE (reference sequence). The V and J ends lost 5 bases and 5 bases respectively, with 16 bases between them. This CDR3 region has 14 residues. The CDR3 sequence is CASRSDTGGETQYF. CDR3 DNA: TGTGCCAGCAGATCAGACACGGGCGGTGAGACCCAGTACTTC.

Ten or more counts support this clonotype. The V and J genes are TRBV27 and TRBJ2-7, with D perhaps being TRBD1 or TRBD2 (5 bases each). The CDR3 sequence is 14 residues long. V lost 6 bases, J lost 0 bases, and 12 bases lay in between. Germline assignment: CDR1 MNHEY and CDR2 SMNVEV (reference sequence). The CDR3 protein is CASSWDRGSYEQYF. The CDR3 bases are TGTGCCAGCAGCTGGGACCGCGGCTCCTACGAGCAGTACTTC.

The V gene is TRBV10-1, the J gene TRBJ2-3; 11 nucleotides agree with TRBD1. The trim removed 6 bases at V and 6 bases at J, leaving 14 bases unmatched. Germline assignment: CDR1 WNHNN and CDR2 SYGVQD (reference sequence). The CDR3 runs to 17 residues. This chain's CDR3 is CASSFVAGTGGVDTQYF. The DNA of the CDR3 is TGCGCCAGCAGCTTCGTAGCCGGGACAGGGGGTGTCGATACGCAGTATTTT.

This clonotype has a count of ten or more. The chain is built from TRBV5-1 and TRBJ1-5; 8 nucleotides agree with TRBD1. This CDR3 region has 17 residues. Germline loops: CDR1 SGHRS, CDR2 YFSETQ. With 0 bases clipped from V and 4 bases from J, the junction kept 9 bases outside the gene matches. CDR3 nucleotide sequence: TGCGCCAGCAGCTTGGCCGGTGGACAGGGCCCTAATCAGCCCCAGCATTTT. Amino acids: CASSLAGGQGPNQPQHF.

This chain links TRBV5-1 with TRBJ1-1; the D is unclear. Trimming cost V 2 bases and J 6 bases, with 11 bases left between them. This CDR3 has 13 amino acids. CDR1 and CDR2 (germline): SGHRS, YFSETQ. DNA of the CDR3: TGCGCCAGCAGCTTCTCACATGGTTCTGAAGCTTTCTTT. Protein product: CASSFSHGSEAFF. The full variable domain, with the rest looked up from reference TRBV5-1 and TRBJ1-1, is KAGVTQTPRYLIKTRGQQVTLSCSPISGHRSVSWYQQTPGQGLQFLFEYFSETQRNKGNFPGRFSGRQFSNSRSEMNVSTLELGDSALYLCASSFSHGSEAFFGQGTRLTVV.

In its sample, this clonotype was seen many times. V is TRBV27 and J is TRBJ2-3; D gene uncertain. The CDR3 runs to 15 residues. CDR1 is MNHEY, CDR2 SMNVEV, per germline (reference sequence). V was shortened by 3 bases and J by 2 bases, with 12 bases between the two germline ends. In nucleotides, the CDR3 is TGTGCCAGCAGTTTCTTGGCAGGTTTCACAGATACGCAGTATTTT. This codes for CASSFLAGFTDTQYF.

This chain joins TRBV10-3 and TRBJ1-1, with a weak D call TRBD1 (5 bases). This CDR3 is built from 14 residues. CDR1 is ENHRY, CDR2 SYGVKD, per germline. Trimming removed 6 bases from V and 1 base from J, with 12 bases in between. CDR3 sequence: CAISASGGNTEAFF. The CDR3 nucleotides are TGTGCCATCAGCGCCTCCGGGGGGAACACTGAAGCTTTCTTT.

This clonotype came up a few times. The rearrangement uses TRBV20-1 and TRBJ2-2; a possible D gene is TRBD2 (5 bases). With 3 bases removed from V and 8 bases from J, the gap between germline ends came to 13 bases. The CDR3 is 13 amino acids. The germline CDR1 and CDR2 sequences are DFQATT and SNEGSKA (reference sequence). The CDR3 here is CSASETSGGELFF. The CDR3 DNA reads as TGCAGTGCTAGCGAAACTAGTGGTGGGGAGCTGTTTTTT.

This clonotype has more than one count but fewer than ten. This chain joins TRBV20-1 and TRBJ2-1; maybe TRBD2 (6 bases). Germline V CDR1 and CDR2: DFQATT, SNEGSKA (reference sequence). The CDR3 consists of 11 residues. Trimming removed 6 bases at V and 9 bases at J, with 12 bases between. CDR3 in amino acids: CSAGLRVEQFF. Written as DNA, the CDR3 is TGCAGTGCCGGACTAAGGGTTGAGCAGTTCTTC.